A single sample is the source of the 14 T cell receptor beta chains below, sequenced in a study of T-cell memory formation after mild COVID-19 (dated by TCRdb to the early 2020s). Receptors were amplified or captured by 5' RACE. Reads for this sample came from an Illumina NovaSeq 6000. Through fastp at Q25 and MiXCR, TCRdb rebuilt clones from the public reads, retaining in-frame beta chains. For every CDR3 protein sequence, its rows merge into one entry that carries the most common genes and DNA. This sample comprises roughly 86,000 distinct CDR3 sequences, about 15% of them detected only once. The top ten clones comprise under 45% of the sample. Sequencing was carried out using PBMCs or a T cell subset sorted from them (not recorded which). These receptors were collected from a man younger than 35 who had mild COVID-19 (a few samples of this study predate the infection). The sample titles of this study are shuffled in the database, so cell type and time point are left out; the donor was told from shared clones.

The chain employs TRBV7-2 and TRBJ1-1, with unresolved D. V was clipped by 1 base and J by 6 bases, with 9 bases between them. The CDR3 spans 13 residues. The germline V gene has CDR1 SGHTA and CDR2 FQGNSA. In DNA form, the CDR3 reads TGTGCCAGCAGCTTAGGCTTGAGGGCTGAAGCTTTCTTT. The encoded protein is CASSLGLRAEAFF.

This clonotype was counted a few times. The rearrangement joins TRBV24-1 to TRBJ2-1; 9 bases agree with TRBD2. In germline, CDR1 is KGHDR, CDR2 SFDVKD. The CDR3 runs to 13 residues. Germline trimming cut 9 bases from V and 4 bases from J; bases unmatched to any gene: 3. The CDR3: CATQRGAYNEQFF. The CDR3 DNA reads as TGTGCCACCCAGCGGGGGGCTTACAATGAGCAGTTCTTC.

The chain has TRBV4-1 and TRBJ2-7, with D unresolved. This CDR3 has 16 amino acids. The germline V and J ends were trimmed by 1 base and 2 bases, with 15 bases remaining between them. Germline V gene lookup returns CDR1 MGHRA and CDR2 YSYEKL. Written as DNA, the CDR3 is TGCGCCAGCAGCCAAGTTTTCACGGACGGAACCTACGAGCAGTACGTC. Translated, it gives CASSQVFTDGTYEQYV.

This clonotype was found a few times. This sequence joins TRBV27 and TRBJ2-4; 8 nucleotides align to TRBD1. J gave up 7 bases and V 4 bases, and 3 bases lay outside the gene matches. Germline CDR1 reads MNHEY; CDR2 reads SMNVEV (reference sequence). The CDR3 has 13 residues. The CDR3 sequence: CASSWTGHNIQYF. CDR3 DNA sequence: TGTGCCAGCAGTTGGACAGGGCACAACATTCAGTACTTC.

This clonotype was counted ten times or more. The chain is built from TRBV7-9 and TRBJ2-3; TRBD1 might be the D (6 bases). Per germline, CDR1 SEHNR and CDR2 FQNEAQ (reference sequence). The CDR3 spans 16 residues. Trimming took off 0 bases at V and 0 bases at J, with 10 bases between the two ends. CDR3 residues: CASSLAVTGSTDTQYF. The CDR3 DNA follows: TGTGCCAGCAGCTTAGCTGTCACAGGGAGCACAGATACGCAGTATTTT.

CDR3 loop: CASSWKPGEPREAYEQYF. As DNA, the CDR3 is TGTGCCAGCAGCTGGAAACCCGGAGAACCGCGGGAGGCGTACGAGCAGTACTTC. The chain joins TRBV7-9 to TRBJ2-7; TRBD2 aligns across 8 bases. V trimming: 4 bases; J trimming: 4 bases; junction bases outside the gene matches: 18. In germline, CDR1 is SEHNR, CDR2 FQNEAQ (reference sequence). The CDR3 has 18 amino acids. Supplemented by reference TRBV7-9 and TRBJ2-7, the full variable domain reads DTGVSQNPRHKITKRGQNVTFRCDPISEHNRLYWYRQTLGQGPEFLTYFQNEAQLEKSRLLSDRFSAERPKGSFSTLEIQRTEQGDSAMYLCASSWKPGEPREAYEQYFGPGTRLTVT.

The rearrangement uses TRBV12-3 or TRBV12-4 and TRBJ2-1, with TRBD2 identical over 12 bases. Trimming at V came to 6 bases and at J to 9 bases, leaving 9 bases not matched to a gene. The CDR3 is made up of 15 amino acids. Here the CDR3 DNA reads TGTGCCAGCAGCCGATCCCTAGCGGGGGGGCGTGAGCAGTTCTTC. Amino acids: CASSRSLAGGREQFF.

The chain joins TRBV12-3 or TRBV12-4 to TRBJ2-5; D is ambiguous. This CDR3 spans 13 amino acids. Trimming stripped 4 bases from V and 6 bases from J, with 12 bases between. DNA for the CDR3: TGTGCCAGCAGTTACGGTCTTTGGAAGACCCAGTACTTC. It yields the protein CASSYGLWKTQYF.

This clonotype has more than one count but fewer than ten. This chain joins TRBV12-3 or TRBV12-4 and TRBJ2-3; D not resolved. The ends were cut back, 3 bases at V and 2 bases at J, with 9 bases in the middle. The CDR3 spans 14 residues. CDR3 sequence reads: CASSFLLSTDTQYF. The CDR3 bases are TGTGCCAGCAGTTTCCTATTATCCACAGATACGCAGTATTTT.

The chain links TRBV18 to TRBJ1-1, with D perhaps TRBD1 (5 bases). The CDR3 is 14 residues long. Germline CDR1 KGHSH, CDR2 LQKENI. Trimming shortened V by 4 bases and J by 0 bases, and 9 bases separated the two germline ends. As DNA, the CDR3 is TGTGCCAGCTCACGGGAGGACATGAACACTGAAGCTTTCTTT. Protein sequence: CASSREDMNTEAFF.

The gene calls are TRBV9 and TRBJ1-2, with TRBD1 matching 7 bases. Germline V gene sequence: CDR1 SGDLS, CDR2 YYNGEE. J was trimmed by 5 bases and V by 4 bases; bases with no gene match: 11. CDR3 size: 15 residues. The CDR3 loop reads CASSLRQGYPYGYTF. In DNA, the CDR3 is TGTGCCAGCAGCCTAAGACAGGGTTATCCATATGGCTACACCTTC.

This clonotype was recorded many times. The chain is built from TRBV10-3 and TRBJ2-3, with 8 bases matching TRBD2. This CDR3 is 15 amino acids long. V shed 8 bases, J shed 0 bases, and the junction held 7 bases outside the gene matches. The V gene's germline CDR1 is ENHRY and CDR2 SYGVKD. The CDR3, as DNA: TGTGCCATCCGGGTACTAGCGGAGAGCACAGATACGCAGTATTTT. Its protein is CAIRVLAESTDTQYF.

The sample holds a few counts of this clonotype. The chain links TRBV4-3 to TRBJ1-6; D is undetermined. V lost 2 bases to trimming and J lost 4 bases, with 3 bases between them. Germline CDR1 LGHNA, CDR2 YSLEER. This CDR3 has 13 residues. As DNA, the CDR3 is TGCGCCAGCAGCCAAACATATAATTCACCCCTCCACTTT. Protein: CASSQTYNSPLHF.

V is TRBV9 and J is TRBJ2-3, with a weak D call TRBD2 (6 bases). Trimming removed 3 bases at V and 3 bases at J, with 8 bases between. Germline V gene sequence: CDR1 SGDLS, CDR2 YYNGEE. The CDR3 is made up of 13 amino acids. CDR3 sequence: CASSGGTTDTQYF. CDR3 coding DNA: TGTGCCAGCAGCGGCGGGACGACAGATACGCAGTATTTT.